This T cell receptor beta chain was captured by sequencing in a study of blood T cell repertoires in COVID-19. Study context: Nucleic acid was either cDNA or gDNA, and it came from T cells, B-cell-depleted T cells, or PBMCs.

This CDR3 has 17 residues. Germline V gene lookup returns CDR1 SGHVS and CDR2 FNYEAQ. The V and J ends lost 5 bases and 2 bases respectively, with 16 bases between them. Sequencing used immunoSEQ multiplex PCR; TCRdb keeps in-frame clones, though not all of them. The data contain 150,000 to 200,000 clones, approximately 84% of them singletons. This clonotype originated in a man aged 45-65 years who had recovered from COVID-19. The sample taken for sequencing was PBMCs or T cells enriched from blood (not recorded which). The chain employs TRBV7-6 and TRBJ1-6; the D gene is possibly TRBD1 (6 bases). The CDR3, as DNA: TGTGCCAGCAGCCCCTGGACTGGGGGCACCTATAATTCACCCCTCCACTTT. This gives the protein CASSPWTGGTYNSPLHF.